This is a list of T cell receptor beta chains from one sample in a study of a mutant IDH1 vaccine in newly diagnosed glioma. Produced via immunoSEQ multiplex PCR; TCRdb's table is partial and in-frame only. The repertoire holds 50,000 to 75,000 clones, with 80% to 95% as singletons. Sequences were derived from PBMCs, sampled from a glioma patient treated with radiotherapy, temozolomide or both. The receptors were gathered from a man in his fifties or sixties with glioma. The CDR3 runs from the conserved cysteine through the conserved F or W. Fields, in order: CDR3 protein, CDR3 DNA, J gene, clone size, D gene, V gene. A D gene is named only where the DNA matches it firmly. Clone size appears in some rows only: once, few, many, or a class for an expanded clone.

CASSLVTDNEKLFF,TGCGCCAGCAGCCTAGTGACAGATAATGAAAAACTGTTTTTT,TRBJ1-4,NA,NA,TRBV5-1
CASSYGLAGGFTDTQYF,TGTGCCAGCAGTTACGGACTAGCGGGGGGTTTCACAGATACGCAGTATTTT,TRBJ2-3,NA,TRBD2,TRBV9
CASSPRGARYGYTF,TGTGCCAGCAGTCCTCGGGGGGCCCGCTATGGCTACACCTTC,TRBJ1-2,NA,NA,TRBV28
CASRDGGAGANVLTF,TGTGCCAGCAGGGACGGGGGGGCTGGGGCCAACGTCCTGACTTTC,TRBJ2-6,NA,TRBD2,TRBV2
CATSSRPNTGELFF,TGTGCCACCAGCAGCAGGCCGAACACCGGGGAGCTGTTTTTT,TRBJ2-2,NA,NA,TRBV15
CASSFYSGTGISAEAFF,TGTGCCAGCAGTTTCTACTCCGGGACAGGGATCTCCGCTGAAGCTTTCTTT,TRBJ1-1,NA,TRBD1,TRBV28
CASSLGSPGLGNNEQFF,TGTGCCAGCAGCTTAGGGTCGCCGGGACTAGGTAACAATGAGCAGTTCTTC,TRBJ2-1,NA,TRBD2,TRBV7-9
CSTKRDEQYF,TGCAGTACCAAGCGGGACGAGCAGTACTTC,TRBJ2-7,NA,NA,TRBV20-1
CASSVDANTEAFF,TGTGCCAGCAGCGTAGATGCGAACACTGAAGCTTTCTTT,TRBJ1-1,NA,NA,TRBV9
CASSPKGQLNQPQHF,TGTGCCAGCAGCCCCAAAGGACAGCTCAATCAGCCCCAGCATTTT,TRBJ1-5,NA,NA,TRBV9
CASSQDTVETTNEKLFF,TGCGCCAGCAGCCAAGATACAGTAGAGACAACTAATGAAAAACTGTTTTTT,TRBJ1-4,NA,NA,TRBV4-1
CASSDPTRGVAKNIQYF,TGCGCCAGCAGTGACCCCACTCGCGGGGTAGCCAAAAACATTCAGTACTTC,TRBJ2-4,NA,NA,TRBV10-2
CASSEQGPHQPQHF,TGTGCCAGCAGTGAACAGGGCCCCCATCAGCCCCAGCATTTT,TRBJ1-5,NA,NA,TRBV6-1
CASSLSGRSSYEQYF,TGTGCCAGCTCCCTCAGCGGGCGAAGCTCCTACGAGCAGTACTTC,TRBJ2-7,NA,NA,TRBV18
CASSSYKNTEAFF,TGTGCCAGCAGCTCCTACAAGAACACTGAAGCTTTCTTT,TRBJ1-1,NA,NA,TRBV7-2
CASSVDRGQFEQYF,TGTGCCAGCAGTGTGGACAGGGGGCAGTTCGAGCAGTACTTC,TRBJ2-7,few,TRBD1,TRBV2
CASSFRAGAGNQPQHF,TGTGCCAGCAGCTTTAGGGCCGGTGCGGGCAATCAGCCCCAGCATTTT,TRBJ1-5,NA,NA,TRBV7-8
CASSLTGQLQETQYF,TGCGCCAGCAGCTTGACGGGACAGCTCCAAGAGACCCAGTACTTC,TRBJ2-5,NA,TRBD1,TRBV5-1
CASSLKAPNTEAFF,TGCGCCAGCAGCCTAAAGGCCCCGAACACTGAAGCTTTCTTT,TRBJ1-1,NA,NA,TRBV5-1
CASSERGLNTEAFF,TGTGCCAGCAGTGAACGTGGACTGAACACTGAAGCTTTCTTT,TRBJ1-1,NA,NA,TRBV6-1
CASSLTVNTEAFF,TGTGCTAGCAGCTTAACGGTTAACACTGAAGCTTTCTTT,TRBJ1-1,NA,NA,TRBV7-7
CASSYSGDEKLFF,TGTGCCAGCAGTTATTCAGGGGATGAAAAACTGTTTTTT,TRBJ1-4,NA,NA,TRBV6-6
CASRSGTSIGELFF,TGTGCCAGCAGGTCCGGGACTAGCATCGGGGAGCTGTTTTTT,TRBJ2-2,NA,TRBD2,TRBV27
CASRSTGGSDEQFF,TGTGCCAGCAGGTCGACAGGGGGCTCGGATGAGCAGTTCTTC,TRBJ2-1,NA,TRBD1,TRBV5-6
CASTTSPSLMNTEAFF,TGCGCCAGCACTACCAGCCCCTCGTTGATGAACACTGAAGCTTTCTTT,TRBJ1-1,NA,NA,TRBV5-1
CASRSLETANTEAFF,TGTGCCAGCAGAAGTCTCGAGACGGCTAACACTGAAGCTTTCTTT,TRBJ1-1,NA,NA,TRBV27
CASSLDRGMDEQYF,TGTGCCAGCAGCTTAGACAGGGGGATGGACGAGCAGTACTTC,TRBJ2-7,NA,TRBD1,TRBV5-5
CASTGHPNTGELFF,TGTGCCAGTACGGGACACCCGAACACCGGGGAGCTGTTTTTT,TRBJ2-2,NA,NA,TRBV28
CASSPHPHQPQHF,TGTGCCAGCAGTCCACACCCGCATCAGCCCCAGCATTTT,TRBJ1-5,once,NA,TRBV7-2
CASSPGTGGLQGGYTF,TGTGCCAGCAGTCCCGGAACAGGGGGCCTTCAAGGTGGCTACACCTTC,TRBJ1-2,NA,TRBD1,TRBV2
CASSLEGQLYGYTF,TGCGCCAGCAGCCTCGAAGGACAGTTGTATGGCTACACCTTC,TRBJ1-2,NA,NA,TRBV5-1
CASSKTGAGSKNIQYF,TGTGCCAGCAGTAAGACAGGGGCGGGATCCAAAAACATTCAGTACTTC,TRBJ2-4,NA,TRBD1,TRBV25-1
CASSRPGGINEQYF,TGTGCCAGCAGCCGTCCGGGGGGGATCAACGAGCAGTACTTC,TRBJ2-7,NA,TRBD2,TRBV7-8
CSVDSLSEAFF,TGCAGCGTTGACAGTTTGTCTGAAGCTTTCTTT,TRBJ1-1,once,NA,TRBV29-1
CSVLRDTNTEAFF,TGCAGCGTCCTCCGGGATACGAACACTGAAGCTTTCTTT,TRBJ1-1,NA,NA,TRBV29-1
CASSQVKGPSGNTIYF,TGTGCCAGCAGCCAAGTGAAGGGACCCTCTGGAAACACCATATATTTT,TRBJ1-3,NA,NA,TRBV4-2
CASSSQGLANEQYF,TGTGCCAGCAGCTCCCAGGGACTAGCAAACGAGCAGTACTTC,TRBJ2-7,NA,TRBD2,TRBV5-4
CASSPKGQIRNTGELFF,TGTGCCAGCAGCCCCAAAGGACAGATTAGGAACACCGGGGAGCTGTTTTTT,TRBJ2-2,NA,NA,TRBV7-9
CASSQTTEKYF,TGCGCCAGCAGCCAGACGACAGAGAAGTACTTC,TRBJ2-5,once,NA,TRBV4-1
CASSPSGQGSYNEQFF,TGTGCCAGCAGTCCCTCAGGACAGGGGAGCTACAATGAGCAGTTCTTC,TRBJ2-1,NA,TRBD1,TRBV27
CASIPASLNNEQFF,TGTGCCAGCATTCCCGCTAGTCTGAACAATGAGCAGTTCTTC,TRBJ2-1,NA,NA,TRBV6-1
CASSLVGQRNIQYF,TGTGCCAGCAGCTTGGTGGGGCAGCGAAACATTCAGTACTTC,TRBJ2-4,NA,NA,TRBV5-4
CASTPDRGQTQYF,TGTGCCAGCACCCCGGACAGGGGACAGACCCAGTACTTC,TRBJ2-5,NA,TRBD1,TRBV2
CASLNWGGAGETQYF,TGTGCCAGCCTAAACTGGGGGGGGGCAGGGGAGACCCAGTACTTC,TRBJ2-5,once,NA,TRBV7-2
CASSRGQVYGYTF,TGTGCCAGTAGCCGTGGACAGGTCTATGGCTACACCTTC,TRBJ1-2,NA,TRBD1,TRBV19
CASSAISSGANVLTF,TGTGCCAGTAGTGCTATCAGCTCTGGGGCCAACGTCCTGACTTTC,TRBJ2-6,NA,NA,TRBV19
CASSVGRRAGELFF,TGTGCCAGTAGCGTCGGGCGGCGTGCCGGGGAGCTGTTTTTT,TRBJ2-2,NA,NA,TRBV19